This passage covers 16 T cell receptor beta chains from one sample sequenced in a study of T cell responses to AZD1222 COVID-19 vaccine. Method: immunoSEQ multiplex PCR; TCRdb's copy keeps in-frame clones and lacks some. The sample consists of around 100,000 clones, about nine tenths of them appearing once. This specimen consisted of peripheral blood, obtained on day 0 of AZD1222 vaccination. These receptors were collected from an adult in good health.

This chain links TRBV7-2 with TRBJ2-2; 13 bases map to TRBD2. Germline-derived CDR1 and CDR2 are SGHTA and FQGNSA. The V gene end was trimmed by 5 bases and the J gene end by 7 bases; junction bases not matched to a gene: 4. CDR3 size: 15 residues. As DNA, the CDR3 is TGTGCCAGCAGCCCGAGGACTAGCGGGAGCGGGGAGCTGTTTTTT. It encodes CASSPRTSGSGELFF.

The chain carries TRBV7-2 and TRBJ1-1; tentatively, D is TRBD1 (6 bases). This CDR3 spans 15 amino acids. V lost 4 bases and J 1 base, leaving 13 bases between the germline ends. Germline V gene data show CDR1 as SGHTA and CDR2 as FQGNSA. CDR3 nucleotide sequence: TGTGCCAGCAGCTCGACATGGACAGCGAACACTGAAGCTTTCTTT. As protein: CASSSTWTANTEAFF.

This rearrangement joins TRBV7-2 to TRBJ1-1; tentatively, D is TRBD1 (5 bases). The germline V gene has CDR1 SGHTA and CDR2 FQGNSA. The CDR3 sequence is 14 residues long. The germline V and J ends were trimmed by 3 bases and 5 bases, with 13 bases remaining between them. CDR3 loop: CASSFQGGKTEAFF. Written as DNA, the CDR3 is TGTGCCAGCAGCTTTCAGGGTGGAAAAACTGAAGCTTTCTTT.

The chain employs TRBV3-1 (or the pseudogene TRBV3-2) and TRBJ1-5, with 7 bases matching TRBD1. CDR3 length: 14 amino acids. Per the germline V gene, CDR1 is LGHDT and CDR2 is YNNKEL (reference sequence). V dropped 5 bases and J dropped 7; count of bases not matched to a gene: 8. The DNA of the CDR3 is TGTGCCAGCAGCTCAGGGGGGGGGAGGCAGCCCCAGCATTTT. Its protein is CASSSGGGRQPQHF.

The chain is built from TRBV4-1 and TRBJ1-1; perhaps TRBD1 as D (5 bases). Germline CDR1 MGHRA, CDR2 YSYEKL. This CDR3 is 15 amino acids long. The V end lost 3 bases, the J end lost 1 base, and 12 bases lay between the germline ends. The CDR3 region is CASSQGDGPNTEAFF. CDR3 nucleotides: TGCGCCAGCAGCCAGGGGGACGGACCGAACACTGAAGCTTTCTTT.

J is TRBJ1-4 and V is TRBV25-1; D is unclear. The germline V gene has CDR1 MGHDK and CDR2 SYGVNS. The CDR3 runs to 13 residues. Trimming removed 6 bases at V and 7 bases at J, with 12 bases between. Here the CDR3 reads CASRTEGGEKLFF. CDR3 DNA sequence: TGTGCCAGCAGAACAGAGGGTGGTGAAAAACTGTTTTTT.

The chain's CDR3 is CASSSKAGQGGGYTF. The CDR3 nucleotides are TGTGCCAGCAGTTCAAAAGCGGGGCAGGGAGGAGGCTACACCTTC. This chain connects TRBV6-6 to TRBJ1-2; D is possibly TRBD1 (5 bases). This CDR3 comprises 15 residues. The germline V gene has CDR1 MNHNY and CDR2 SVGAGI (reference sequence). Trimming removed 4 bases at V and 8 bases at J, with 20 bases between.

The chain links TRBV30 to TRBJ1-1; D not certain. Trimming took 4 bases from V and 1 from J, leaving 13 bases between them. Germline CDR1 GTSNPN, CDR2 SVGIG (reference sequence). The CDR3 runs to 14 residues. For the CDR3, the DNA is TGTGCCTGGACCCGCGTCCCGGGGAACACTGAAGCTTTCTTT. Translated, it gives CAWTRVPGNTEAFF.

This clone has a single count. The J gene is TRBJ1-5, the V gene TRBV25-1, with TRBD1 matching over 7 bases. Germline trimming cut 8 bases from V and 7 bases from J; bases unmatched to any gene: 5. CDR1 is MGHDK and CDR2 is SYGVNS in the germline V gene. The CDR3 is 12 residues long. The CDR3 reads CASSTGYQPQHF. DNA of the CDR3: TGTGCCAGCTCGACAGGGTACCAGCCCCAGCATTTT.

This clone was found once. The genes are TRBV29-1 and TRBJ2-7; weak D call: TRBD1 (6 bases). The CDR3 has 18 residues. Trimming left V 6 bases short and J 2 bases short, with 29 bases between. Germline CDR1 is SQVTM and CDR2 is ANQGSEA. As DNA, the CDR3 is TGCAGCGTGCGGTTGGGCAGGGGTTTCTTACTAGAGGCCTACGAGCAGTACTTC. Translated, it gives CSVRLGRGFLLEAYEQYF.

The CDR3 sequence: CASSTKDRVNQPQHF. CDR3 nucleotides: TGTGCCAGCTCCACGAAGGACAGGGTCAATCAGCCCCAGCATTTT. The chain combines TRBV6-5 with TRBJ1-5; 8 bases are shared with TRBD1. The CDR3 runs to 15 residues. Germline V lookup: CDR1 MNHEY, CDR2 SVGAGI. V trimming: 8 bases; J trimming: 3 bases; junction bases outside the gene matches: 9.

The rearrangement links TRBV5-1 to TRBJ2-2, with a tentative D call TRBD2 (5 bases). There are 14 residues in the CDR3. V gave up 6 bases and J gave up 1 base, with 10 bases separating them. CDR1 is SGHRS, CDR2 YFSETQ, per germline. The CDR3 here is CASNAGENTGELFF. The DNA of the CDR3 is TGCGCCAGCAACGCCGGGGAGAACACCGGGGAGCTGTTTTTT.

This sequence joins TRBV7-9 and TRBJ1-1; 10 bases match TRBD1. The V segment lost 10 bases and the J segment 5 bases; nucleotides outside the gene matches: 10. The CDR3 sequence is 14 residues long. The germline V gene encodes CDR1 SEHNR and CDR2 FQNEAQ (reference sequence). The CDR3 region is CATGGQGIQTEAFF. The CDR3 DNA follows: TGTGCCACCGGGGGACAGGGGATTCAAACTGAAGCTTTCTTT.

The chain links TRBV6-2 or TRBV6-3 to TRBJ2-1, with D maybe TRBD2 (7 bases). Trimming stripped 2 bases from V and 4 bases from J, with 12 bases between. Germline V gene sequence: CDR1 MNHEY, CDR2 SVGEGT. This CDR3 has 15 amino acids. The CDR3 is CASSYAGEGYNEQFF. The CDR3 coding sequence is TGTGCCAGCAGTTACGCAGGGGAGGGATACAATGAGCAGTTCTTC.

DNA for the CDR3: TGTGCCAGCAGCCCTCTGAACTACGAGCAGTACTTC. Translation gives CASSPLNYEQYF. V is TRBV28 and J is TRBJ2-7; D unclear. Germline values: CDR1 MDHEN, CDR2 SYDVKM. The CDR3 has 12 residues. V gave up 6 bases and J gave up 3 bases, with 9 bases separating them.

The chain has TRBV28 and TRBJ1-1; no reliable D call. The germline V gene encodes CDR1 MDHEN and CDR2 SYDVKM. This CDR3 comprises 14 residues. V lost 5 bases to trimming and J lost 2 bases, with 12 bases between them. CDR3 nucleotide sequence: TGTGCCAGCAGTCGTAGGGAGTTTAACACTGAAGCTTTCTTT. It encodes CASSRREFNTEAFF.